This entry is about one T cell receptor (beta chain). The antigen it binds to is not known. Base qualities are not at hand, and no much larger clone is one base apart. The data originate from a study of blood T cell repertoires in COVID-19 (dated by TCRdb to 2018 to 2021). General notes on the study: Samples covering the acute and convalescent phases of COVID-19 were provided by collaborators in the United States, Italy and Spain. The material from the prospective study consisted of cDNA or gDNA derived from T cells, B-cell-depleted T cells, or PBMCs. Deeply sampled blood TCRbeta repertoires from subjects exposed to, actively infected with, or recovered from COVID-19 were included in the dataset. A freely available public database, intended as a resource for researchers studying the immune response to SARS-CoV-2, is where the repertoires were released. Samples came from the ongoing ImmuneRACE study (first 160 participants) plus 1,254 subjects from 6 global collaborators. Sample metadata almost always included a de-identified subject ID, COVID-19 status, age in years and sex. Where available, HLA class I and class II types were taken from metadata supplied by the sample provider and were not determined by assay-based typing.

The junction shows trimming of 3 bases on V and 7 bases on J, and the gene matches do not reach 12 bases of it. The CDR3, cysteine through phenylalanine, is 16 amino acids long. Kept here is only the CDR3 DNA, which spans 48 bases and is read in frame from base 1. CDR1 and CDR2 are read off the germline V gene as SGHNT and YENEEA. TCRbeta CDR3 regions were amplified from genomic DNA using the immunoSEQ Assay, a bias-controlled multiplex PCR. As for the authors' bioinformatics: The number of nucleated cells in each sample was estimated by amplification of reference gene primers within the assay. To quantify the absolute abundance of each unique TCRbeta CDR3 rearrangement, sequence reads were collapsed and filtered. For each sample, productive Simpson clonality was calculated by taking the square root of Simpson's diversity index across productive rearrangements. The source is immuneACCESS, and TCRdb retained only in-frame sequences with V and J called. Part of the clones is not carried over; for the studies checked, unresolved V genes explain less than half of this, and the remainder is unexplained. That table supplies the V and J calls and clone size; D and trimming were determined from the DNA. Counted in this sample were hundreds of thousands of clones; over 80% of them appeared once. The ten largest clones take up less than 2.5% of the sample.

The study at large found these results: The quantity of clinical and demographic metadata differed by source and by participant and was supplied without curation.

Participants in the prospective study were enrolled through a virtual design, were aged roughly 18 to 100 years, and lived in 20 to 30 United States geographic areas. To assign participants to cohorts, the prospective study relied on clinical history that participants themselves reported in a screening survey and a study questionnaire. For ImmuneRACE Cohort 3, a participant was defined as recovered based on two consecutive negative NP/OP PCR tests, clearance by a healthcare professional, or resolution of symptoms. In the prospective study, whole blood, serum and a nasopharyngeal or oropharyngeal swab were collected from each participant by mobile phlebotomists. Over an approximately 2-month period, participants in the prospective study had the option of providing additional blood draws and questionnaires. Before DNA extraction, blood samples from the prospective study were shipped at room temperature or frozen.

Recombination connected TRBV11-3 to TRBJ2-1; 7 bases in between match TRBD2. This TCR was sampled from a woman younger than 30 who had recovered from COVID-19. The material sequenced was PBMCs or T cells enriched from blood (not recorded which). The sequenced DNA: TGTGCCAGCAGCTTTTTTTTCGTTAGGCGGGAGAATGAGCAGTTCTTC. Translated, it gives CASSFFFVRRENEQFF.